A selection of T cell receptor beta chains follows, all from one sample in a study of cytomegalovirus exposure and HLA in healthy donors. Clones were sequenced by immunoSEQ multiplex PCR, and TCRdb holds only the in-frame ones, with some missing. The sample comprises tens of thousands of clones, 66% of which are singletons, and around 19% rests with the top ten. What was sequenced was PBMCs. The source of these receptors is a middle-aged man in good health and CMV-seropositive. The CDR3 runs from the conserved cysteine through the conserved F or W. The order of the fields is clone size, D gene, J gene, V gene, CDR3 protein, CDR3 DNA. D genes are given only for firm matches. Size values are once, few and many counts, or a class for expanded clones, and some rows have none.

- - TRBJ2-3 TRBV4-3 CASSFTVGGYTDTQYF TGCGCCAGCAGCTTCACGGTCGGGGGTTACACAGATACGCAGTATTTT
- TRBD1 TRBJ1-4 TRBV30 CASDRGQRANEKLFF TGTGCCTCGGACAGGGGGCAAAGAGCTAATGAAAAACTGTTTTTT
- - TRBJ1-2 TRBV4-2 CASSQDEEYGYTF TGTGCCAGCAGCCAAGATGAGGAGTATGGCTACACCTTC
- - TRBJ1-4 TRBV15 CATSRLGQGEKLFF TGTGCCACCAGCAGACTGGGACAAGGAGAAAAACTGTTTTTT
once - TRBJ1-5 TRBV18 CASSPREGGQPQHF TGTGCCAGCTCACCTCGAGAGGGTGGTCAGCCCCAGCATTTT
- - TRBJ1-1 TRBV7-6 CASSLLGNTEAFF TGTGCCAGCAGCTTATTGGGCAACACTGAAGCTTTCTTT
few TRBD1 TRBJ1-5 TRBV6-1 CASRGQNNQPQHF TGTGCCAGCAGGGGACAGAACAATCAGCCCCAGCATTTT
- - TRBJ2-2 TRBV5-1 CASSAGFNTGELFF TGCGCCAGCTCGGCGGGGTTCAACACCGGGGAGCTGTTTTTT
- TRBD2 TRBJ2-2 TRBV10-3 CAISAGGGAAGELFF TGTGCCATCAGTGCGGGCGGGGGGGCCGCCGGGGAGCTGTTTTTT
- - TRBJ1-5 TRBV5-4 CASSLPGEPQHF TGTGCCAGCAGCTTGCCAGGGGAGCCCCAGCATTTT
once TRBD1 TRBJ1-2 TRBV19 CASSINQGAPGYTF TGTGCCAGTAGTATCAATCAGGGGGCGCCCGGCTACACCTTC
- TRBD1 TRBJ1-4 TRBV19 CASSRTGRDEKLFF TGTGCCAGTAGTAGGACAGGGAGGGACGAAAAACTGTTTTTT
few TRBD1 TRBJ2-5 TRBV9 CASSVEGGSTQYF TGTGCCAGCAGCGTAGAAGGGGGCTCGACCCAGTACTTC
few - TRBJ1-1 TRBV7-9 CASEAVVNTEAFF TGTGCCAGCGAAGCGGTTGTGAACACTGAAGCTTTCTTT
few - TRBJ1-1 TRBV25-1 CASSAQDRWSEAFF TGTGCCAGCAGTGCCCAAGACAGATGGAGTGAAGCTTTCTTT
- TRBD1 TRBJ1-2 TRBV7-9 CASARDRVFGYTF TGTGCCAGCGCGCGGGACAGGGTTTTCGGCTACACCTTC
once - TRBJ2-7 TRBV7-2 CASSLQGVPSSYEQYF TGTGCCAGCAGCTTGCAAGGGGTTCCCAGCTCCTACGAGCAGTACTTC
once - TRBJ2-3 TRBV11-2 CASSLGEAGTDTQYF TGTGCCAGCAGCTTAGGGGAGGCAGGGACAGATACGCAGTATTTT
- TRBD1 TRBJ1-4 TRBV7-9 CASSPAGQASNEKLFF TGTGCCAGCAGCCCCGCCGGACAGGCGAGCAATGAAAAACTGTTTTTT
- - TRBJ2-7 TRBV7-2 CASSPGPSYEQYF TGTGCCAGCAGCCCAGGCCCTTCCTACGAGCAGTACTTC
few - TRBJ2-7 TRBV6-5 CASSMDSGPYEQYF TGTGCCAGTTCCATGGACAGTGGGCCCTACGAGCAGTACTTC
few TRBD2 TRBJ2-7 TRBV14 CASSQAGRGEQYF TGTGCCAGCAGCCAAGCGGGGAGGGGCGAGCAGTACTTC
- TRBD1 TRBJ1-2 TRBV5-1 CASSLGQGAEGYTF TGCGCCAGCAGCTTGGGACAGGGGGCGGAAGGCTACACCTTC
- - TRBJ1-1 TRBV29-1 CSVEENRNTEAFF TGCAGCGTTGAAGAAAACAGGAACACTGAAGCTTTCTTT
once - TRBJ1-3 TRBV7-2 CASSPRPGEGNTIYF TGTGCCAGCAGCCCGCGGCCCGGCGAGGGAAACACCATATATTTT
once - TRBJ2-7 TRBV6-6 CASSPRDRTYEQYF TGTGCCAGCAGTCCTCGTGACAGAACCTACGAGCAGTACTTC
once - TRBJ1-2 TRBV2 CASSTTAGSGYTF TGTGCCAGCAGTACGACTGCTGGGAGCGGCTACACCTTC
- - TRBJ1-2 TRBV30 CACRDGGAYGYTF TGTGCCTGCCGGGACGGAGGGGCTTATGGCTACACCTTC
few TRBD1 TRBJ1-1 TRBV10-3 CAISDHRQGNTEAFF TGTGCCATCAGTGACCATCGACAGGGGAACACTGAAGCTTTCTTT
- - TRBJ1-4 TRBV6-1 CASSLLTVNEKLFF TGTGCCAGCAGTCTATTGACAGTTAATGAAAAACTGTTTTTT
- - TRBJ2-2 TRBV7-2 CASSFPLGGTNTGELFF TGTGCCAGCAGCTTCCCGTTAGGCGGCACGAACACCGGGGAGCTGTTTTTT
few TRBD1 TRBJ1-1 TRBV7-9 CASSLGDRGRDTEAFF TGTGCCAGCAGCTTAGGGGACAGGGGGCGGGACACTGAAGCTTTCTTT
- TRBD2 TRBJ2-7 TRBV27 CASSLLAGGGREQYF TGTGCCAGCAGTTTACTAGCGGGGGGAGGTCGGGAGCAGTACTTC
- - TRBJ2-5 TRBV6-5 CASSRTVQETQYF TGTGCCAGCTCGAGGACAGTCCAAGAGACCCAGTACTTC
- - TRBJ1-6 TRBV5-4 CASSGQANNSPLHF TGTGCCAGCAGCGGGCAGGCAAATAATTCACCCCTCCACTTT
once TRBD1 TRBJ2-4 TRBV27 CASSAQGNIQYF TGTGCCAGCAGTGCACAGGGGAACATTCAGTACTTC
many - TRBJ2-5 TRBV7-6 CASSLIQGQETQYF TGTGCCAGCAGCTTAATACAGGGACAAGAGACCCAGTACTTC
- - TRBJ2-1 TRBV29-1 CSAAGPSAYNEQFF TGCAGCGCCGCTGGGCCGTCTGCCTACAATGAGCAGTTCTTC
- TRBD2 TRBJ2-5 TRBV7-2 CASSPGTSGPRGTQYF TGTGCCAGCAGCCCTGGGACTAGCGGGCCGCGGGGGACCCAGTACTTC
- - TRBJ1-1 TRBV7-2 CASTAGVVEAFF TGTGCCAGCACGGCGGGGGTTGTAGAGGCTTTCTTT
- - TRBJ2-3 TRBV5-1 CASSPSGDTQYF TGCGCCAGCAGCCCCAGCGGGGATACGCAGTATTTT
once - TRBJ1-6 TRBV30 CAWMGQGSSYNSPLHF TGTGCCTGGATGGGGCAGGGGAGCTCCTATAATTCACCCCTCCACTTT
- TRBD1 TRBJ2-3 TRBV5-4 CASSTDRDHTDTQYF TGTGCCAGCAGCACGGACAGGGACCATACAGATACGCAGTATTTT
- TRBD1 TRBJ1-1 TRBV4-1 CASSQGDRANTEAFF TGCGCCAGCAGCCAAGGGGACAGGGCTAACACTGAAGCTTTCTTT
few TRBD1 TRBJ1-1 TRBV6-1 CASTEGDRGKAFF TGTGCCAGCACCGAGGGCGACAGGGGAAAGGCTTTCTTT
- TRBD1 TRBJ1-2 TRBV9 CASSFRQGGYGYTF TGTGCCAGCAGCTTCCGACAGGGAGGCTATGGCTACACCTTC
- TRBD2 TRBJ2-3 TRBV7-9 CASILAGGTDTQYF TGTGCCAGCATCCTGGCGGGGGGCACAGATACGCAGTATTTT
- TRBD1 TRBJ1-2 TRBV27 CASRFTGTAYGYTF TGTGCCAGCAGGTTTACCGGGACAGCCTATGGCTACACCTTC
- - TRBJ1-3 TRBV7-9 CASILGAGNTIYF TGTGCCAGCATCCTAGGGGCTGGAAACACCATATATTTT
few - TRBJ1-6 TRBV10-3 CAIRGGILNSPLHF TGTGCCATCAGGGGGGGGATTTTGAATTCACCCCTCCACTTT